This T cell receptor beta chain stems from a study of blood T cell repertoires in COVID-19. Looking at the study overall: Some COVID-19 samples were acute and others convalescent; all came from the United States, Italy and Spain. PBMCs, B-cell-depleted T cells, or T cells provided the cDNA or gDNA that made up the material.

How the authors handled the data: Reference gene primer amplification yielded estimated nucleated cell counts. Clones were sequenced by immunoSEQ multiplex PCR, and TCRdb holds only the in-frame ones, with some missing. The DNA gave D and trimming, while V, J and clone size come from that table. The table has about 160,000 clones, about 86% seen once. Germline CDR1 is MNHEY and CDR2 is SVGAGI. Trimming took off 0 bases at V and 4 bases at J, with 10 bases between the two ends. The length of the CDR3 is 14 residues. The J gene is TRBJ2-7, the V gene TRBV6-5; D remains unclear. Sequences were obtained from peripheral blood. The origin of this receptor is a woman at least 80 years old with acute or convalescent COVID-19. CDR3 sequence (DNA): TGTGCCAGCAGTTACTCGAGCCCCGTTTACGAGCAGTACTTC. Its translation: CASSYSSPVYEQYF.